This T cell receptor beta chain originates from a study of OX40 agonist ivuxolimab in advanced cancers. Study information: Patients were dosed intravenously with ivuxolimab at 0.01 to 10 mg/kg every 2 weeks. Patients receiving dose escalation had hepatocellular carcinoma, melanoma, renal cell or head and neck cancer. Study conclusions and caveats: CD8+ T cells were the subset that, on average, had more expanded clones than CD4+. The expanded peripheral T cells' antigen specificity was not determined.

Remarks on this clone: The antigen remains unidentified.

This CDR3 contains 16 residues. Germline V gene lookup returns CDR1 PRHDT and CDR2 FYEKMQ (reference sequence). V lost 5 bases and J lost 6; bases outside the gene matches: 13. Some clones are missing from TCRdb's copy, which holds only in-frame ones; the method was immunoSEQ multiplex PCR. The sample lists 47,000 or so clones; 70% to 90% were seen once. This chain connects TRBV13 to TRBJ1-1, with 9 bases matching TRBD1. This sequence was found in an adult with an advanced solid tumor such as melanoma, head and neck, liver or kidney cancer. The material was CD4+ or CD8+ T cells sorted from blood, obtained in a trial of the OX40 agonist ivuxolimab. The CDR3 protein is CASSGWRDRELPEAFF. CDR3 bases: TGTGCCAGCAGCGGATGGCGGGACAGGGAACTCCCTGAAGCTTTCTTT. Full variable domain (remainder filled in from reference TRBV13 and TRBJ1-1): AAGVIQSPRHLIKEKRETATLKCYPIPRHDTVYWYQQGPGQDPQFLISFYEKMQSDKGSIPDRFSAQQFSDYHSELNMSSLELGDSALYFCASSGWRDRELPEAFFGQGTRLTVV.